The 32 T cell receptor beta chains listed next were all sequenced from one sample in a study of CD8+ T cells in alopecia areata. Extracted RNA was reverse transcribed into cDNA, the sequencing template. Sequenced by immunoSEQ multiplex PCR; TCRdb stores in-frame clones only, minus some. The data contain fewer than 40,000 clones, roughly 53% of them singletons. Sequencing used NKG2D-high CD8+ T cells sorted from blood. The receptors were gathered from a human donor with alopecia areata.

The chain couples TRBV25-1 to TRBJ2-5, with D uncertain. V lost 6 bases and J lost 5, with 7 bases in between. CDR1 and CDR2 from the germline V gene are MGHDK and SYGVNS. The CDR3 loop spans 11 amino acids. CDR3: CASSPQETQYF. In nucleotides, the CDR3 is TGTGCCAGCAGCCCCCAGGAGACCCAGTACTTC.

The DNA for the CDR3 is TGTGCCAGCAGTTTAGGAGGGAGGGCCGAGAACGAGCAGTACTTC. Its translation: CASSLGGRAENEQYF. This sequence joins TRBV28 and TRBJ2-7; 7 bases map to TRBD2. The trim removed 2 bases at V and 5 bases at J, leaving 9 bases unmatched. CDR1 is MDHEN and CDR2 is SYDVKM in the germline V gene. The CDR3 is 15 amino acids.

This chain uses TRBV19 with TRBJ2-6; D uncertain. The V end lost 1 base, the J end lost 3 bases, and 7 bases lay between the germline ends. CDR3 length: 15 amino acids. The germline V gene has CDR1 LNHDA and CDR2 SQIVND (reference sequence). CDR3 sequence: CASSIGIYGANVLTF. In DNA, the CDR3 is TGTGCCAGTAGTATAGGGATTTATGGGGCCAACGTCCTGACTTTC.

This clone has a handful of counts. The CDR3 loop reads CASSSTPGQAYDEQFF. CDR3 in DNA: TGTGCCAGCAGTTCTACCCCGGGACAGGCGTACGATGAGCAGTTCTTC. The J gene is TRBJ2-1, the V gene TRBV28; TRBD1 matches at 8 bases. Germline-derived CDR1 and CDR2 are MDHEN and SYDVKM. The CDR3 has 16 residues. J gave up 8 bases and V 4 bases, and 13 bases lay outside the gene matches. The full variable domain, rest sourced from reference TRBV28 and TRBJ2-1, is DVKVTQSSRYLVKRTGEKVFLECVQDMDHENMFWYRQDPGLGLRLIYFSYDVKMKEKGDIPEGYSVSREKKERFSLILESASTNQTSMYLCASSSTPGQAYDEQFFGPGTRLTVL.

This clone occurred once. CDR3 sequence reads: CASSQTGWGYGYTF. The DNA for the CDR3 is TGTGCCAGCAGTCAGACAGGGTGGGGCTATGGCTACACCTTC. The rearrangement links TRBV6-5 to TRBJ1-2; 7 nucleotides match TRBD1. J gave up 4 bases and V 5 bases, and 7 bases lay outside the gene matches. This CDR3 comprises 14 residues. Germline CDR1 is MNHEY and CDR2 is SVGAGI.

V is TRBV7-9 and J is TRBJ2-7; D could derive from TRBD1 or TRBD2 (6 bases each). The germline CDR1 and CDR2 sequences are SEHNR and FQNEAQ (reference sequence). This CDR3 has 14 residues. V was clipped by 0 bases and J by 7 bases, with 13 bases between them. The CDR3, as DNA: TGTGCCAGCAGCTTAGCTGGGGGGCTTATAGAGCAGTACTTC. Translating it yields CASSLAGGLIEQYF.

J is TRBJ2-5 and V is TRBV5-1, with D possibly matching TRBD2 (5 bases). The germline CDR1 and CDR2 sequences are SGHRS and YFSETQ. This CDR3 is built from 16 residues. The ends were cut back, 1 base at V and 2 bases at J, with 15 bases in the middle. CDR3 bases: TGCGCCAGCAGCTTGAAGGGCGGGCCTGGGCAAGAGACCCAGTACTTC. Amino acids: CASSLKGGPGQETQYF.

The rearrangement uses TRBV27 and TRBJ1-5, with a weak D call TRBD1 (6 bases). Germline V gives CDR1 MNHEY, CDR2 SMNVEV (reference sequence). The CDR3 sequence is 13 residues long. The V end was cut by 2 bases, the J end by 7 bases, with 9 bases between. CDR3 sequence (DNA): TGTGCCAGCAGTTTACGGGGGGGCCAGCCCCAGCATTTT. Amino acid sequence: CASSLRGGQPQHF.

This chain uses TRBV9 with TRBJ2-3; D possibly uses TRBD1 or TRBD2 (5 bases each). The CDR3 runs 15 residues. CDR1 SGDLS and CDR2 YYNGEE come from the germline V gene. V was cut by 0 bases and J by 0 bases, with 8 bases left in between. CDR3 sequence (DNA): TGTGCCAGCAGCGTAGTCGGGGCCAGCACAGATACGCAGTATTTT. Its protein is CASSVVGASTDTQYF.

This clone was found a few times. J is TRBJ2-3 and V is TRBV6-1; 7 bases map to TRBD1. This CDR3 contains 14 residues. Germline-derived CDR1 and CDR2 are MNHNS and SASEGT. V shed 4 bases, J shed 0 bases, and the junction held 1 base outside the gene matches. The CDR3 coding sequence is TGTGCCAGCAGTGGCAGGGGGAGCACAGATACGCAGTATTTT. Amino acid sequence: CASSGRGSTDTQYF.

The chain uses TRBV4-3 and TRBJ2-1; D is unresolved. The V gene's germline CDR1 is LGHNA and CDR2 YSLEER. Trimming cost V 2 bases and J 7 bases, with 18 bases left between them. The CDR3 length is 16 residues. Here the CDR3 DNA reads TGCGCCAGCAGCCAAAAAAGGGTCCGCCCCTGGAATGAGCAGTTCTTC. This gives the protein CASSQKRVRPWNEQFF.

The V gene is TRBV4-3, the J gene TRBJ2-2; D not certain. V was cut by 4 bases and J by 6 bases, with 9 bases left in between. CDR3 length: 13 residues. Germline CDR1 and CDR2: LGHNA and YSLEER. CDR3 region: CASSPSESGELFF. The CDR3 bases are TGCGCCAGCAGCCCAAGCGAATCCGGGGAGCTGTTTTTT.

The chain uses TRBV6-5 and TRBJ2-7; D assignment may be TRBD1 or TRBD2 (6 bases each). Trimming stripped 3 bases from V and 6 bases from J, with 12 bases between. Germline assignment: CDR1 MNHEY and CDR2 SVGAGI. The CDR3 is 13 residues long. The chain's CDR3 is CASSYNEGGEQYF. Written as DNA, the CDR3 is TGTGCCAGCAGTTATAATGAGGGGGGCGAGCAGTACTTC.

Concerning this clone: This sample includes further DNA sequences coding for the same CDR3. In nucleotides, the CDR3 is TGCGCCAGCAGCCAAGGCAGGGGCGACTACGAGCAGTACTTC. Its translation: CASSQGRGDYEQYF. The V and J genes are TRBV4-3 and TRBJ2-7; D possibly corresponds to TRBD1 (6 bases). The CDR3 consists of 14 residues. Trimming took 1 base from V and 3 from J, leaving 10 bases between them. CDR1 and CDR2 (germline): LGHNA, YSLEER.

This chain links TRBV5-6 with TRBJ2-7; 7 bases are a match to TRBD2. Germline CDR1 reads SGHDT; CDR2 reads YYEEEE. V was pared by 3 bases and J by 4 bases, with 10 bases of the junction left unmatched. There are 15 residues in the CDR3. CDR3 loop: CASSSGGGGQYEQYF. CDR3 bases: TGTGCCAGCAGCTCCGGAGGCGGGGGTCAATACGAGCAGTACTTC.

The gene calls are TRBV21-1 and TRBJ1-1; the D call TRBD1 from the table was never checked on the DNA. TRBV21-1 is classified as a pseudogene. The CDR3 runs to 16 residues. CDR3 sequence reads: CASSKSTGLWDTEAFF. In nucleotides, the CDR3 is TGTGCCAGCAGCAAATCTACAGGGCTATGGGACACTGAAGCTTTCTTT.

The chain has TRBV4-2 and TRBJ2-2, with D possibly TRBD2 on 7 matching bases. CDR3 length equals 17 residues. Trimming shortened V by 0 bases and J by 13 bases, and 24 bases separated the two germline ends. The germline CDR1 and CDR2 sequences are LGHNA and YNFKEQ. The CDR3 DNA reads TGTGCCAGCAGCCAAGATCGGAGGGGGACTATCACCCCGTGGCTGTTTTTT. This gives the protein CASSQDRRGTITPWLFF.

This chain links TRBV6-5 with TRBJ1-1; no definite D call. The V gene's germline CDR1 is MNHEY and CDR2 SVGAGI. The CDR3 contains 13 residues. V was pared by 6 bases and J by 1 base, with 9 bases between. The CDR3 protein is CASRTWPNTEAFF. As DNA, the CDR3 is TGTGCCAGCAGGACTTGGCCGAACACTGAAGCTTTCTTT.

The genes are TRBV4-3 and TRBJ2-7, with a possible D match to TRBD1 (5 bases). V lost 6 bases and J lost 2, with 17 bases in between. Looked up from germline, CDR1 is LGHNA and CDR2 is YSLEER. The CDR3 is 15 residues long. The CDR3 is CASSRDVTVAYEQYF. The CDR3 nucleotides are TGCGCCAGCAGTCGCGACGTGACAGTGGCCTACGAGCAGTACTTC.

The CDR3 DNA reads TGCAGCGTTAGACAGGGAGGGAGCAATCAGCCCCAGCATTTT. Encoded protein: CSVRQGGSNQPQHF. The chain employs TRBV29-1 and TRBJ1-5; 7 nucleotides line up with TRBD1. CDR1 and CDR2 from the germline V gene are SQVTM and ANQGSEA. The CDR3 covers 14 residues. The trim removed 5 bases at V and 1 base at J, leaving 5 bases unmatched.

The chain links TRBV23-1 to TRBJ1-2, with D perhaps TRBD1 (5 bases). TRBV23-1 is flagged as an ORF with uncertain function. The CDR3 runs to 13 residues. Between the trimmed V and J ends, which lost 4 bases and 4 bases, there was a span of 10 bases. CDR3 loop: CASSRDPPYGYTF. The CDR3 region has the DNA TGCGCCAGCAGTCGGGACCCCCCCTATGGCTACACCTTC.

The CDR3 reads CASSLTGHEQYF. The CDR3 DNA reads as TGTGCCAGCAGCCTAACTGGACACGAGCAGTACTTC. V is TRBV9 and J is TRBJ2-7; no reliable D call. The CDR3 consists of 12 residues. Per the germline V gene, CDR1 is SGDLS and CDR2 is YYNGEE. V lost 4 bases to trimming and J lost 5 bases, with 10 bases between them.

The gene calls are TRBV29-1 and TRBJ1-1, with D possibly matching TRBD1 (5 bases). The germline gives CDR1 SQVTM, CDR2 ANQGSEA. This CDR3 spans 14 amino acids. Trimming shortened V by 7 bases and J by 10 bases, and 25 bases separated the two germline ends. The CDR3 protein is CSANPGRAGEGAFF. CDR3 bases: TGCAGCGCCAATCCGGGACGCGCGGGAGAGGGAGCTTTCTTT.

The chain carries TRBV6-1 and TRBJ2-3; TRBD2 aligns across 11 bases. CDR3 length: 16 amino acids. The junction had 9 bases not matched to a gene; V was cut back by 4 bases and J by 6 bases. The V gene's germline CDR1 is MNHNS and CDR2 SASEGT. The CDR3 spells CASSALLAGASDTQYF. CDR3 in DNA: TGTGCCAGCAGTGCCCTACTAGCGGGGGCCTCGGATACGCAGTATTTT.

The rearrangement uses TRBV9 and TRBJ2-7; D is undetermined. The CDR3 runs to 13 residues. CDR1 SGDLS and CDR2 YYNGEE come from the germline V gene. With 4 bases removed from V and 5 bases from J, the gap between germline ends came to 13 bases. The CDR3 loop is CASSPDGSHEQYF. DNA of the CDR3: TGTGCCAGCAGCCCCGATGGGTCTCACGAGCAGTACTTC.

The V and J genes are TRBV7-9 and TRBJ2-7, with 8 bases lining up with TRBD2. Germline CDR1 reads SEHNR; CDR2 reads FQNEAQ (reference sequence). The V segment lost 8 bases and the J segment 5 bases; nucleotides outside the gene matches: 11. CDR3 length: 14 residues. The CDR3 DNA reads as TGTGCCAGCGCCCCTCCGGGAGGGCCCCACGAGCAGTACTTC. Translated, it gives CASAPPGGPHEQYF.

This clone was observed a single time. The gene calls are TRBV5-1 and TRBJ2-1, with TRBD2 as a possible D gene (7 bases). This CDR3 contains 15 residues. V lost 7 bases, J lost 8 bases, and 22 bases lay in between. Germline V lookup: CDR1 SGHRS, CDR2 YFSETQ. The CDR3 DNA sequence: TGCGCCAGCCAGGTCGAAGGGGGGGCAACCCATGAGCAGTTCTTC. Translation: CASQVEGGATHEQFF.

The chain is built from TRBV11-3 and TRBJ2-1; TRBD1 might be the D (6 bases). V lost 0 bases and J lost 5, with 11 bases in between. In germline, CDR1 is SGHNT, CDR2 YENEEA. The CDR3 length is 15 residues. As DNA, the CDR3 is TGTGCCAGCAGCTTAGAGGGGGCCTTGAACAATGAGCAGTTCTTC. Translated: CASSLEGALNNEQFF. The variable domain in full, with the rest retrieved from reference TRBV11-3 and TRBJ2-1, is EAGVVQSPRYKIIEKKQPVAFWCNPISGHNTLYWYLQNLGQGPELLIRYENEEAVDDSQLPKDRFSAERLKGVDSTLKIQPAELGDSAVYLCASSLEGALNNEQFFGPGTRLTVL.

The chain has TRBV15 and TRBJ2-4; 10 positions match TRBD2. V lost 0 bases and J lost 8; bases outside the gene matches: 10. The CDR3 is made up of 17 amino acids. Germline V gene lookup returns CDR1 LNHNV and CDR2 YYDKDF (reference sequence). Written as DNA, the CDR3 is TGTGCCACCAGCAGAGATCGGGTAGCGGGAGGAGGGTACATTCAGTACTTC. Encoded protein: CATSRDRVAGGGYIQYF.

The V gene is TRBV7-2, the J gene TRBJ2-2, with no clear D. The CDR3 consists of 17 residues. The ends were cut back, 2 bases at V and 4 bases at J, with 17 bases in the middle. The germline V gene encodes CDR1 SGHTA and CDR2 FQGNSA. CDR3 DNA sequence: TGTGCCAGCAGCTTAACGTTTGTTGTAGAGTTCACCGGGGAGCTGTTTTTT. It encodes CASSLTFVVEFTGELFF.

The rearrangement uses TRBV7-8 and TRBJ2-1; D is unresolved. The CDR3 consists of 16 residues. V was trimmed by 2 bases and J by 3 bases, leaving 14 bases between them. Germline CDR1 SGHVS, CDR2 FQNEAQ. The CDR3 nucleotides are TGTGCCAGCAGCTTATTAAGGGTGAGATTCTACAATGAGCAGTTCTTC. Protein sequence: CASSLLRVRFYNEQFF.

The chain uses TRBV19 and TRBJ1-2; D is unresolved. Germline V lookup: CDR1 LNHDA, CDR2 SQIVND (reference sequence). This CDR3 is 14 amino acids long. V lost 3 bases, J lost 8 bases, and 16 bases lay in between. CDR3 nucleotides: TGTGCCAGTAGTATCCAGATCGGTGGAGAAGGCTACACCTTC. Translated, it gives CASSIQIGGEGYTF.